This TCR beta chain was found in a study of blood T cell repertoires in COVID-19. Study at large: Italy, Spain and the United States were the sources of the convalescent and acute COVID-19 samples. Nucleic acid was either cDNA or gDNA, and it came from T cells, B-cell-depleted T cells, or PBMCs.

This clone was detected only once. Per the study methods: Reference gene primer amplification yielded estimated nucleated cell counts. Using immunoSEQ multiplex PCR, the repertoire was profiled, and TCRdb retains in-frame clones only, with some absent. For V, J and clone size, that table is used; D and trimming come from the DNA. There are over 200,000 clones in the sample; roughly 78% occur only once, and about 12% lies in the top ten. CDR1 MGHRA and CDR2 YSYEKL come from the germline V gene. This CDR3 has 14 amino acids. V shed 0 bases and J 4 bases; nucleotides not matched to a gene: 3. This clonotype originated in a middle-aged woman with acute or convalescent COVID-19. This chain connects TRBV4-1 to TRBJ2-7; the match to TRBD1 covers 7 bases. Input material: peripheral blood. CDR3 nucleotide sequence: TGCGCCAGCAGCCAAGACCAGGGGGATTACGAGCAGTACTTC. This translates into CASSQDQGDYEQYF.